The 29 T cell receptor beta chains presented below share a single source sample, sequenced in a study of regulatory T cells in long-lasting Graves disease. Specified time point: newly diagnosed GD, antithyroid drugs for less than 3 months. Making the TCR library involved RNA that had been extracted from PBMCs. The TCR beta library used iRepertoire HTBI primers with Arm-PCR amplification of CDR3. TCRdb recomputed calls from the multiplex PCR reads with MiXCR, one row per CDR3 protein. The profile shows about 200,000 distinct CDR3 sequences, around a fifth of them singletons. These data were likewise used in another study, on T cells in Graves' hyperthyroidism and ophthalmopathy.

This material consisted of peripheral blood mononuclear cells (PBMCs), taken at new diagnosis, from a patient treated with antithyroid drugs. Every receptor here comes from a woman aged 25 to 39 with Graves disease.

The genes are TRBV20-1 and TRBJ2-7; 8 nucleotides align to TRBD2. The CDR3 covers 15 residues. V dropped 0 bases and J dropped 4; count of bases not matched to a gene: 8. CDR1 and CDR2 (germline): DFQATT, SNEGSKA (reference sequence). The DNA of the CDR3 is TGCAGTGCTAGAGAGGGCGCGGGGGGTACGTACGAGCAGTACTTC. This gives the protein CSAREGAGGTYEQYF.

This clonotype was seen once. With a far larger clone one base away, a read error is the likely cause. V is TRBV11-2 and J is TRBJ2-7; perhaps TRBD2 as D (6 bases). The CDR3 is 14 amino acids. Trimming stripped 3 bases from V and 7 bases from J, with 16 bases between. CDR1 is SGHAT, CDR2 FQNNGV, per germline. CDR3 sequence (DNA): TGTGCCAGCAGCTTTCGGGACTCGAGAAATGAGCAGTACTTC. Translation: CASSFRDSRNEQYF.

This clonotype was seen repeatedly, ten times or more. Here the CDR3 DNA reads TGCAGTGCTTCTGATTCGGACAGGGGAAAAGAGACCCAGTACTTC. Its protein is CSASDSDRGKETQYF. The chain combines TRBV20-1 with TRBJ2-5, with TRBD1 matching 9 bases. Germline V gives CDR1 DFQATT, CDR2 SNEGSKA (reference sequence). The V segment lost 5 bases and the J segment 3 bases; nucleotides outside the gene matches: 10. The CDR3 covers 15 residues.

Here the CDR3 reads CASSEEQIDSTDTQYF. The CDR3 nucleotides read TGTGCCAGCAGTGAAGAACAGATCGATAGCACAGATACGCAGTATTTT. V gene TRBV2 combines with J gene TRBJ2-3; D gene unclear. Germline V gene sequence: CDR1 SNHLY, CDR2 FYNNEI. The CDR3 totals 16 residues. V was shortened by 1 base and J by 0 bases, with 11 bases between the two germline ends. The whole variable domain, remainder taken from reference TRBV2 and TRBJ2-3, is EPEVTQTPSHQVTQMGQEVILRCVPISNHLYFYWYRQILGQKVEFLVSFYNNEISEKSEIFDDQFSVERPDGSNFTLKIRSTKLEDSAMYFCASSEEQIDSTDTQYFGPGTRLTVL.

Ten or more counts support this clonotype. J is TRBJ1-6 and V is TRBV7-9; weak D call: TRBD1 (5 bases). Germline V gives CDR1 SEHNR, CDR2 FQNEAQ (reference sequence). The CDR3 is made up of 12 amino acids. V lost 5 bases and J lost 10, with 9 bases in between. CDR3 residues: CASSPGASPLHF. Here the CDR3 DNA reads TGTGCCAGCAGCCCCGGGGCCTCACCCCTCCACTTT.

The table lists this clonotype with many counts. This chain uses TRBV7-3 with TRBJ1-1, with TRBD1 matching 7 bases. This CDR3 comprises 15 residues. The germline CDR1 and CDR2 sequences are SGHTA and FQGTGA. Trimming at V came to 4 bases and at J to 0 bases, leaving 5 bases not matched to a gene. CDR3 region: CASSSTGTVNTEAFF. CDR3 in DNA: TGTGCCAGCAGCTCAACCGGGACAGTGAACACTGAAGCTTTCTTT.

The CDR3: CASSLVSTGAGSYEQYF. The CDR3 region has the DNA TGTGCCAGCAGCTTAGTGAGCACCGGCGCGGGCAGCTACGAGCAGTACTTC. The chain employs TRBV7-2 and TRBJ2-7; a weak D match, TRBD2 (5 bases). This CDR3 is 17 amino acids long. V was pared by 1 base and J by 3 bases, with 19 bases between. Germline loops: CDR1 SGHTA, CDR2 FQGNSA.

This clonotype has at least ten counts. The gene calls are TRBV19 and TRBJ2-1; 9 nucleotides line up with TRBD2. CDR3 length: 15 amino acids. The ends lost 6 bases at V and 4 bases at J; junction bases unmatched: 7. Germline V gene sequence: CDR1 LNHDA, CDR2 SQIVND (reference sequence). The CDR3 here is CASRPSGMWYNEQFF. In DNA form, the CDR3 reads TGTGCCAGTAGACCTAGCGGGATGTGGTACAATGAGCAGTTCTTC.

This clonotype has ten or more counts. The chain employs TRBV6-1 and TRBJ1-1; 8 bases line up with TRBD1. V was clipped by 5 bases and J by 6 bases; unmatched bases: 2. The germline gives CDR1 MNHNS, CDR2 SASEGT. The CDR3 sequence is 12 residues long. CDR3: CASSPRGPEAFF. CDR3 DNA: TGTGCCAGCAGTCCCAGGGGGCCTGAAGCTTTCTTT.

This clonotype occurred many times. The chain has TRBV28 and TRBJ1-4; TRBD1 matches at 9 bases. Germline V lookup: CDR1 MDHEN, CDR2 SYDVKM. V lost 6 bases, J lost 6 bases, and 5 bases stayed unmatched. There are 14 residues in the CDR3. CDR3 in amino acids: CASRPGTGHEKLFF. The CDR3 DNA reads TGTGCCAGCAGGCCCGGGACAGGGCATGAAAAACTGTTTTTT.

The sample holds many counts of this clonotype. The rearrangement uses TRBV6-2 or TRBV6-3 and TRBJ2-5; TRBD2 matches at 11 bases. J lost 3 bases, V lost 5 bases, and 2 bases had no gene match. CDR3 length: 14 amino acids. CDR1 is MNHEY, CDR2 SVGEGT, per germline. CDR3 amino acids: CASSETSGKETQYF. DNA of the CDR3: TGTGCCAGCAGTGAGACTAGCGGGAAAGAGACCCAGTACTTC.

This clonotype appeared many times. This chain joins TRBV7-9 and TRBJ2-7; D may be TRBD1 (6 bases). Germline V gene lookup returns CDR1 SEHNR and CDR2 FQNEAQ (reference sequence). This CDR3 has 14 residues. V lost 1 base and J 7 bases, leaving 14 bases between the germline ends. CDR3 residues: CASSLVGRGEEQYF. As DNA, the CDR3 is TGTGCCAGCAGCTTAGTGGGCAGGGGTGAAGAGCAGTACTTC.

This clonotype came up many times. The chain recombines TRBV5-6 with TRBJ1-1; maybe TRBD1 (5 bases). In germline, CDR1 is SGHDT, CDR2 YYEEEE. This CDR3 spans 12 amino acids. V lost 2 bases, J lost 8 bases, and 10 bases lay in between. DNA of the CDR3: TGTGCCAGCAGCTTAGGGACGGGAGAAGCTTTCTTT. It translates to CASSLGTGEAFF.

This clonotype has a count of ten or more. In nucleotides, the CDR3 is TGTGCCAGCAGGGGAACTAGCGGGGGGGTGTCTGAGCAGTTCTTC. Translated: CASRGTSGGVSEQFF. V and J are TRBV28 and TRBJ2-1, with 13 bases matching TRBD2. Germline CDR1 reads MDHEN; CDR2 reads SYDVKM. Losses at the gene ends were 6 bases for V and 9 bases for J; bases not matched to a gene: 8. This CDR3 is 15 amino acids long.

In this sample, this clonotype turned up a few times. The V and J genes are TRBV20-1 and TRBJ1-3; tentative D call: TRBD1 (6 bases). Germline lookup yields CDR1 DFQATT and CDR2 SNEGSKA (reference sequence). This CDR3 is built from 14 residues. Trimming cost V 3 bases and J 2 bases, with 11 bases left between them. The CDR3 region is CSASGGGTGNTIYF. CDR3 coding DNA: TGCAGTGCTAGCGGGGGGGGCACTGGAAACACCATATATTTT.

In its sample, this clonotype was seen many times. V and J are TRBV19 and TRBJ1-5; TRBD1 might be the D (6 bases). The CDR3 length is 14 residues. The V gene's germline CDR1 is LNHDA and CDR2 SQIVND (reference sequence). V was clipped by 5 bases and J by 4 bases, with 12 bases between them. In DNA, the CDR3 is TGTGCCAGTAGTGATACAGGGCCTAATCAGCCCCAGCATTTT. Amino acid sequence: CASSDTGPNQPQHF. Based on the CDR3 plus reference TRBV19 and TRBJ1-5, the full variable domain is DGGITQSPKYLFRKEGQNVTLSCEQNLNHDAMYWYRQDPGQGLRLIYYSQIVNDFQKGDIAEGYSVSREKKESFPLTVTSAQKNPTAFYLCASSDTGPNQPQHFGDGTRLSIL.

This clonotype was detected many times. The rearrangement links TRBV18 to TRBJ2-1, with unresolved D. CDR3 length: 15 residues. The V end lost 0 bases, the J end lost 5 bases, and 11 bases lay between the germline ends. The germline gives CDR1 KGHSH, CDR2 LQKENI. CDR3 sequence reads: CASSPPKSGHNEQFF. In DNA, the CDR3 is TGTGCCAGCTCACCACCGAAGAGTGGGCACAATGAGCAGTTCTTC.

In its sample, this clonotype was seen many times. This rearrangement joins TRBV14 to TRBJ1-5; D gene uncertain. The germline gives CDR1 SGHDN, CDR2 FVKESK. CDR3 length equals 13 residues. V shed 1 base and J shed 4 bases, with 5 bases lying between them. CDR3 loop: CASSQGPNQPQHF. In nucleotides, the CDR3 is TGTGCCAGCAGCCAAGGGCCAAATCAGCCCCAGCATTTT.

This clonotype has at least ten counts. The chain joins TRBV11-2 to TRBJ2-5; 7 bases line up with TRBD1. Germline V gene sequence: CDR1 SGHAT, CDR2 FQNNGV. Unmatched junction bases numbered 11, after V lost 5 bases and J lost 5 bases. The CDR3 consists of 15 residues. DNA of the CDR3: TGTGCCAGCAGCCTGGACAGGACGCTCCGGGAGACCCAGTACTTC. Protein sequence: CASSLDRTLRETQYF. Full variable domain (outside the CDR3, taken from reference TRBV11-2 and TRBJ2-5): EAGVAQSPRYKIIEKRQSVAFWCNPISGHATLYWYQQILGQGPKLLIQFQNNGVVDDSQLPKDRFSAERLKGVDSTLKIQPAKLEDSAVYLCASSLDRTLRETQYFGPGTRLLVL.

There are many counts of this clonotype. The chain links TRBV6-1 to TRBJ2-7; TRBD2 aligns across 14 bases. Looked up from germline, CDR1 is MNHNS and CDR2 is SASEGT. This CDR3 has 15 residues. V lost 6 bases to trimming and J lost 5 bases; unmatched junction nucleotides: 6. The CDR3 spells CASRAGLAGADEQYF. The CDR3 DNA reads TGTGCCAGCAGAGCGGGACTAGCGGGGGCTGACGAGCAGTACTTC.

Many counts were recorded for this clonotype. The J gene is TRBJ1-1, the V gene TRBV7-9; D not resolved. V was trimmed by 6 bases and J by 8 bases, leaving 13 bases between them. Germline loops: CDR1 SEHNR, CDR2 FQNEAQ (reference sequence). The CDR3 sequence is 12 residues long. The CDR3 loop reads CASSLPGGEAFF. CDR3 sequence (DNA): TGTGCCAGCAGTTTGCCAGGAGGAGAAGCTTTCTTT. The whole variable domain, filled in from reference TRBV7-9 and TRBJ1-1, reads DTGVSQNPRHKITKRGQNVTFRCDPISEHNRLYWYRQTLGQGPEFLTYFQNEAQLEKSRLLSDRFSAERPKGSFSTLEIQRTEQGDSAMYLCASSLPGGEAFFGQGTRLTVV.

This clonotype has a handful of counts. The rearrangement uses TRBV5-1 and TRBJ2-5, with TRBD1 matching over 7 bases. V shed 1 base and J 4 bases; nucleotides not matched to a gene: 4. Germline values: CDR1 SGHRS, CDR2 YFSETQ. The CDR3 covers 14 residues. The CDR3 nucleotides are TGCGCCAGCAGCTTGAGGGACAGAGCAGAGACCCAGTACTTC. Translating it yields CASSLRDRAETQYF. Full variable domain (remainder filled in from reference TRBV5-1 and TRBJ2-5): KAGVTQTPRYLIKTRGQQVTLSCSPISGHRSVSWYQQTPGQGLQFLFEYFSETQRNKGNFPGRFSGRQFSNSRSEMNVSTLELGDSALYLCASSLRDRAETQYFGPGTRLLVL.

This clonotype was seen more than once but under ten times. A read error may be the cause here, since a much bigger clone is one base away. The chain recombines TRBV20-1 with TRBJ2-2; a possible D gene is TRBD1 (6 bases). Germline V lookup: CDR1 DFQATT, CDR2 SNEGSKA (reference sequence). CDR3 length: 12 amino acids. The CDR3 protein is CSVPQGTEELFF. CDR3 DNA: TGCAGTGTCCCCCAGGGGACCGAGGAGCTGTTTTTT.

This clonotype was seen ten or more times. The CDR3 protein is CASSIGTSVYNEQFF. The CDR3 DNA reads as TGTGCCAGTAGTATCGGGACTAGCGTATACAATGAGCAGTTCTTC. The chain links TRBV19 to TRBJ2-1; the match to TRBD2 covers 10 bases. The CDR3 sequence is 15 residues long. CDR1 is LNHDA, CDR2 SQIVND, per germline (reference sequence). Germline trimming cut 3 bases from V and 4 bases from J; bases unmatched to any gene: 3.

This chain joins TRBV28 and TRBJ1-3; 8 positions match TRBD1. This CDR3 has 16 amino acids. Germline CDR1 is MDHEN and CDR2 is SYDVKM. Trimming cost V 4 bases and J 2 bases; bases outside gene matches: 7. The CDR3 coding sequence is TGTGCCAGCAGTTCTGGACAGGGAAGGACTGGAAACACCATATATTTT. This encodes CASSSGQGRTGNTIYF.

The V and J genes are TRBV6-2 or TRBV6-3 and TRBJ2-4, with 11 bases identical to TRBD1. CDR3 size: 18 residues. Losses at the gene ends were 5 bases for V and 3 bases for J; bases not matched to a gene: 12. Germline CDR1 and CDR2: MNHEY and SVGEGT. The CDR3 here is CASSTLSRDRGIKNIQYF. The CDR3 DNA sequence: TGTGCCAGCAGTACACTATCCCGGGACAGGGGGATCAAAAACATTCAGTACTTC.

The sample holds many counts of this clonotype. The V gene is TRBV20-1, the J gene TRBJ2-7; D is uncertain. Trimming left V 5 bases short and J 1 base short, with 15 bases between. The V gene's germline CDR1 is DFQATT and CDR2 SNEGSKA (reference sequence). The CDR3 covers 14 residues. The CDR3 reads CSAGTPVRSYEQYF. CDR3 nucleotides: TGCAGTGCTGGAACTCCGGTTAGGTCCTACGAGCAGTACTTC.

This clonotype was picked up a small number of times. The chain couples TRBV5-4 to TRBJ2-3; 10 nucleotides align to TRBD2. Germline V gene lookup returns CDR1 SGHNT and CDR2 YYREEE (reference sequence). The junction had 9 bases not matched to a gene; V was cut back by 4 bases and J by 4 bases. The CDR3 sequence is 16 residues long. The CDR3 here is CASSPLAGAAADTQYF. As DNA, the CDR3 is TGTGCCAGCAGCCCTCTAGCGGGGGCCGCGGCAGATACGCAGTATTTT.

Notes on this clonotype: Just one base apart from a much larger clone, this may be a read error. Here the CDR3 reads CASSAGADAYEQYF. The CDR3, as DNA: TGTGCCAGCAGCGCCGGGGCGGACGCCTACGAGCAGTACTTC. The chain has TRBV2 and TRBJ2-7; D may match TRBD1 or TRBD2 (5 bases each). V dropped 6 bases and J dropped 2 bases, with 14 bases sitting between them. Germline V gene data show CDR1 as SNHLY and CDR2 as FYNNEI. This CDR3 is 14 amino acids long.